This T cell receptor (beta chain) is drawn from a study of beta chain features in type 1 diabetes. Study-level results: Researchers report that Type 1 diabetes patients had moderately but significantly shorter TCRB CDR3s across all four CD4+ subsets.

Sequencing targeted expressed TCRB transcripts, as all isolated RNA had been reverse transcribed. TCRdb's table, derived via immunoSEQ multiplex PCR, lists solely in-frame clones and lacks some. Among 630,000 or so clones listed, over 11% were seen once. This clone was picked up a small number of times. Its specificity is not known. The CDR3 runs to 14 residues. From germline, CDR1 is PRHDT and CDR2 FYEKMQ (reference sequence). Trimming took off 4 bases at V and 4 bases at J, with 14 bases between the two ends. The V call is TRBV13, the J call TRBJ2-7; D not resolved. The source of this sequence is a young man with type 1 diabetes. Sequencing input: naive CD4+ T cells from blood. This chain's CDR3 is CASSSIAPNYEQYF. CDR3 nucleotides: TGTGCCAGCAGCTCGATCGCCCCGAATTACGAGCAGTACTTC. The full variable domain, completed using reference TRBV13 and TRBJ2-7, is AAGVIQSPRHLIKEKRETATLKCYPIPRHDTVYWYQQGPGQDPQFLISFYEKMQSDKGSIPDRFSAQQFSDYHSELNMSSLELGDSALYFCASSSIAPNYEQYFGPGTRLTVT.